This TCR beta chain was sequenced for a study of post-analysis software for immune sequencing data. Study summary: Patients had relapsing-remitting, secondary progressive or progressive-relapsing multiple sclerosis; some lacked subtype. Study-wide results and limits: Compared with controls, patients had more of 4 to 6 TRBV segments, including TRBV5-6, TRBV5-1 and TRBV20-1. Under the F measure, samples that were prepared in one batch clustered strongly together.

The V gene's germline CDR1 is DFQATT and CDR2 SNEGSKA (reference sequence). V lost 1 base and J lost 3, with 11 bases in between. CDR3 length: 14 amino acids. This clonotype was seen only a few times. Its antigen is not identified. Each TCR beta cDNA library carried unique molecular identifiers. The T cell input of about 1 to 10 million gave roughly 0.5 million cDNA molecules. TCRdb reprocessed the PCR reads via MiXCR and lists one record per CDR3 protein. The sample contains around 400,000 distinct CDR3 sequences, 30% to 40% of which appear only once. The genes are TRBV20-1 and TRBJ2-3; a possible D gene is TRBD2 (6 bases). Sequenced sample: blood. This TCR was recovered from a girl aged 2-10 years with multiple sclerosis. CDR3 in DNA: TGCAGTGCTAGAGGGGGGGAAGGAACAGATACGCAGTATTTT. Its translation: CSARGGEGTDTQYF.